This T cell receptor (beta chain) came from a study of blood T cell repertoires in COVID-19. The V end lost 3 bases, the J end lost 3 bases, and 2 bases lay between the germline ends. The CDR3 has 12 amino acids. Germline V gives CDR1 MNHEY, CDR2 SMNVEV (reference sequence). The repertoire was sequenced with immunoSEQ multiplex PCR; TCRdb's copy has only in-frame clones and lacks some. The table records around 250,000 clones, approximately 81% of them present only once. The sequence was collected from a woman in her late teens or twenties with acute or convalescent COVID-19. Sequencing input: peripheral blood. The chain is built from TRBV27 and TRBJ2-2; no clear D. CDR3 nucleotide sequence: TGTGCCAGCAGTTTCTACACCGGGGAGCTGTTTTTT. It translates to CASSFYTGELFF.